This is a list of T cell receptor beta chains from one sample in a study of technical replicates of blood from several donors. Assay used: immunoSEQ multiplex PCR; TCRdb lists only in-frame clones, some missing. The sample lists just under 45,000 clones, around 96% seen once, with around 0.35% in the top ten. Sequenced input: T cells isolated from PBMCs. The receptors shown here come from a human donor in good health. Both conserved end residues are part of each CDR3. The D gene is left open where the match is weak. Size is omitted from some rows. Given values are once, few, many or a class for expanded clones.

D gene	V gene	clone size	J gene	CDR3 DNA	CDR3 protein
TRBD2	TRBV5-1	.	TRBJ2-7	TGCGCCAGCAGTGTTACTAGCGGGTCCTACGAGCAGTACTTC	CASSVTSGSYEQYF
.	TRBV15	once	TRBJ2-7	TGTGCCACCAGCAGAGATCCCGGGGGAACCTACGAGCAGTACTTC	CATSRDPGGTYEQYF
.	TRBV5-1	.	TRBJ1-1	TGCGCCAGCAGCTTGAGCAACAGGGTAATGAACACTGAAGCTTTCTTT	CASSLSNRVMNTEAFF
.	TRBV1	.	TRBJ2-1	TGCACCAGCAGCCAAGCTAGCGGGAGTTCCTACAATGAGCAGTTCTTC	CTSSQASGSSYNEQFF
TRBD2	TRBV28	.	TRBJ2-7	TGTGCCAGCAGTCGGACTAGCTACGAGCAGTACTTC	CASSRTSYEQYF
.	TRBV28	.	TRBJ2-1	TGTGCCAGCATTGGGCTACAGCACAATGAGCAGTTCTTC	CASIGLQHNEQFF
TRBD1	TRBV5-4	.	TRBJ2-2	TGTGCCAGCAGCTCCAAGGACAGGGGATCCGGGGAGCTGTTTTTT	CASSSKDRGSGELFF
.	TRBV29-1	.	TRBJ2-3	TGCAGCGTTGACGATCAGGGCGCAGATACGCAGTATTTT	CSVDDQGADTQYF
.	TRBV9	.	TRBJ2-7	TGTGCCAGCAGCGTCTATGAGGACTACGAGCAGTACTTC	CASSVYEDYEQYF
.	TRBV7-3	few	TRBJ1-1	TGTGCCAGCAGCTTATCTATGAACACTGAAGCTTTCTTT	CASSLSMNTEAFF
.	TRBV2	.	TRBJ2-7	TGTGCCAGCAGTGAAGCGAACCGGGTCGAGAGTTACGAGCAGTACTTC	CASSEANRVESYEQYF
TRBD2	TRBV4-1	.	TRBJ2-7	TGCGCCAGCAGCCAAGAAGGTCTAGCGGCCTACGAGCAGTACTTC	CASSQEGLAAYEQYF
TRBD1	TRBV30	.	TRBJ1-1	TGTGCCTGGAGTCCCCGGGACAGGGTATTTTATAGGACTGAAGCTTTCTTT	CAWSPRDRVFYRTEAFF
.	TRBV9	.	TRBJ2-5	TGTGCCAGCAGCGTAGGTTGGAGTCGAGAGACCCAGTACTTC	CASSVGWSRETQYF
.	TRBV5-5	.	TRBJ2-5	TGTGCCAGCAGTTATACAGGGAAACAAGAGACCCAGTACTTC	CASSYTGKQETQYF
TRBD2	TRBV5-6	.	TRBJ2-3	TGTGCCAGCAGCTTGGGGGGGACTAGCGGGAGCCCCACAGATACGCAGTATTTT	CASSLGGTSGSPTDTQYF
.	TRBV7-2	.	TRBJ2-7	TGTGCCAGCAGCTTGGGGCCCGGCGGGACCTACGAGCAGTACTTC	CASSLGPGGTYEQYF
.	TRBV6-5	.	TRBJ2-7	TGTGCCAGCAGTCGGTCAGGGGAATCCTACGAGCAGTACTTC	CASSRSGESYEQYF
.	TRBV2	.	TRBJ2-3	TGTGCCAGCAGTGAATTAGCAGATACGCAGTATTTT	CASSELADTQYF
TRBD1	TRBV10-1	few	TRBJ1-4	TGCGCCAGCAGCGACAGGGCCGGTGAAAAACTGTTTTTT	CASSDRAGEKLFF
.	TRBV5-1	.	TRBJ2-3	TGCGCCAGCAGCTTGGGGCGCACAGATACGCAGTATTTT	CASSLGRTDTQYF
.	TRBV20-1	.	TRBJ2-1	TGCAGTGCTACGGAGGGATATGAGCAGTTCTTC	CSATEGYEQFF
TRBD2	TRBV20-1	.	TRBJ2-7	TGCAGTGCCGGTCGCGGGAGCGAGCAGTACTTC	CSAGRGSEQYF
.	TRBV19	.	TRBJ1-4	TGTGCCAGTAGTATCAACAGGGATCGAAAACTGTTTTTT	CASSINRDRKLFF
TRBD2	TRBV6-5	.	TRBJ2-1	TGTGCCAGCACCTTAGCGGGAGGGAGCTACAATGAGCAGTTCTTC	CASTLAGGSYNEQFF
TRBD2	TRBV30	.	TRBJ2-3	TGTGCCTGGAGTCCCCTGGCGGGACTATTTTCAGATACGCAGTATTTT	CAWSPLAGLFSDTQYF
TRBD2	TRBV5-1	.	TRBJ2-3	TGCGCCAGCAGCTCCCTGACCGGGAGGGTAGATACGCAGTATTTT	CASSSLTGRVDTQYF
.	TRBV9	.	TRBJ2-1	TGTGCCAGCAGCGTAGATTGGGGAGGGCAGTTCTTC	CASSVDWGGQFF
.	TRBV7-3	.	TRBJ1-2	TGTGCCAGCAGCAGACCGGGACAACAAGGTGGCTACACCTTC	CASSRPGQQGGYTF
TRBD2	TRBV29-1	.	TRBJ2-2	TGCAGCGTTGTCGCGGGAGCGAACACCGGGGAGCTGTTTTTT	CSVVAGANTGELFF
.	TRBV30	.	TRBJ2-3	TGTGCCTGGAGCCTTTCCACAGATACGCAGTATTTT	CAWSLSTDTQYF
.	TRBV19	.	TRBJ2-2	TGTGCCAGTAGCCGTTCCACCCCGGCGAACACCGGGGAGCTGTTTTTT	CASSRSTPANTGELFF
.	TRBV6-5	.	TRBJ2-7	TGTGCCAGCAGTCGGGACACCAGCTCCTACGAGCAGTACTTC	CASSRDTSSYEQYF